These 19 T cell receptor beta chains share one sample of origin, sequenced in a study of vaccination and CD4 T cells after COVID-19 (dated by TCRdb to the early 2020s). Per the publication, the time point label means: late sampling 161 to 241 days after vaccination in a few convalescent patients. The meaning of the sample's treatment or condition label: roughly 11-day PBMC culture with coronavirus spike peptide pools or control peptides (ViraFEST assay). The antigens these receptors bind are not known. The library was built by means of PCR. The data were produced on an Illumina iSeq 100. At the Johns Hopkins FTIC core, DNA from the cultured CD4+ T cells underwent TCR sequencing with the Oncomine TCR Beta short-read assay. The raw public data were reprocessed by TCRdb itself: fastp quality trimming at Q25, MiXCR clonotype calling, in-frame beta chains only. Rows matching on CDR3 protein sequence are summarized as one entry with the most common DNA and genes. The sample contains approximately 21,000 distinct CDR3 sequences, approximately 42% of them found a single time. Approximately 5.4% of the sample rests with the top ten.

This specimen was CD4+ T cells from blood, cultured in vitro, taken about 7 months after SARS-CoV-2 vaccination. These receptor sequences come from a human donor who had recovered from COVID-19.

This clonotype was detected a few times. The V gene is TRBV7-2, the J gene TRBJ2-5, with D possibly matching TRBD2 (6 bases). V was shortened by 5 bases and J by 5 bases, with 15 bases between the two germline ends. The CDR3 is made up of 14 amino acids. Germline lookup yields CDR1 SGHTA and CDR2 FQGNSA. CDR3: CASSHVGGWETQYF. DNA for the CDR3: TGTGCCAGCAGCCACGTGGGGGGTTGGGAGACCCAGTACTTC. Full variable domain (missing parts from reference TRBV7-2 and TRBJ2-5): GAGVSQSPSNKVTEKGKDVELRCDPISGHTALYWYRQSLGQGLEFLIYFQGNSAPDKSGLPSDRFSAERTGGSVSTLTIQRTQQEDSAVYLCASSHVGGWETQYFGPGTRLLVL.

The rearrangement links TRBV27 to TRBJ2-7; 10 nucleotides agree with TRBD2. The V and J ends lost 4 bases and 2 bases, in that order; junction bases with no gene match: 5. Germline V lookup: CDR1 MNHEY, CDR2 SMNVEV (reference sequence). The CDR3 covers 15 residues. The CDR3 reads CASSSIAGGAYEQYF. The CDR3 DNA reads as TGTGCCAGCAGTTCCATAGCGGGAGGCGCCTACGAGCAGTACTTC.

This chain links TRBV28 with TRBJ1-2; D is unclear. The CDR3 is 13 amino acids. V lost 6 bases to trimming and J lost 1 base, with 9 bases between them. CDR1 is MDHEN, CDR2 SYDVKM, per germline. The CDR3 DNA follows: TGTGCCAGCAGATTGACAAGTAACTATGGCTACACCTTC. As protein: CASRLTSNYGYTF.

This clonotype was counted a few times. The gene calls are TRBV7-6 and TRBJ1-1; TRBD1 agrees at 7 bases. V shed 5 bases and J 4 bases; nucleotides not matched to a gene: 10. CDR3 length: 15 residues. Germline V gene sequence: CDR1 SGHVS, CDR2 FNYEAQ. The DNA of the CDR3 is TGTGCCAGCAGCCGGGTCACAGGGGTGGGCACTGAAGCTTTCTTT. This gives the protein CASSRVTGVGTEAFF. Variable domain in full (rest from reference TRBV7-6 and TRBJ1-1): GAGVSQSPRYKVTKRGQDVALRCDPISGHVSLYWYRQALGQGPEFLTYFNYEAQQDKSGLPNDRFSAERPEGSISTLTIQRTEQRDSAMYRCASSRVTGVGTEAFFGQGTRLTVV.

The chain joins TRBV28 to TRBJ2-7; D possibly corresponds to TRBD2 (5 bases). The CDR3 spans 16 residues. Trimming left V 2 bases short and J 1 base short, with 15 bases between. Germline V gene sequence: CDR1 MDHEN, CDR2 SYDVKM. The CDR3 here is CASSLPVGAASYEQYF. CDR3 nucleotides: TGTGCCAGCAGTTTACCGGTGGGAGCGGCATCCTACGAGCAGTACTTC.

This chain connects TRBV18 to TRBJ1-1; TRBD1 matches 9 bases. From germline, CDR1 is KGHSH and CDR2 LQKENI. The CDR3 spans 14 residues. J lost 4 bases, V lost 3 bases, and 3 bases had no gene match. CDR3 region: CASSPTTGGTEAFF. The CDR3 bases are TGTGCCAGCTCACCCACGACAGGGGGCACTGAAGCTTTCTTT.

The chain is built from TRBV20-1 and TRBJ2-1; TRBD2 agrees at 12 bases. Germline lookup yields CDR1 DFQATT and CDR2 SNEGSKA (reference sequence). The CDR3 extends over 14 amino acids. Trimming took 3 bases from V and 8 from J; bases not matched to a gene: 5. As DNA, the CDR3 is TGCAGTGCTAGGCAGACTAGCGGGAGTGATGAGCAGTTCTTC. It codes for CSARQTSGSDEQFF.

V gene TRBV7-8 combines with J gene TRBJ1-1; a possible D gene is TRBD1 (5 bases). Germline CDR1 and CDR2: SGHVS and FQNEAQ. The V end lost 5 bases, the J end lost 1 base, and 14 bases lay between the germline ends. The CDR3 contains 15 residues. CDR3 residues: CASSPSGTTNTEAFF. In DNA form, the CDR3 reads TGTGCCAGCAGCCCAAGTGGGACGACGAACACTGAAGCTTTCTTT.

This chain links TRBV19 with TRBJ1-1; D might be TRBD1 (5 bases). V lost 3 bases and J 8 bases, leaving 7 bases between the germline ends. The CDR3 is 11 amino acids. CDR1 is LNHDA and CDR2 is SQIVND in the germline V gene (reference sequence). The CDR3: CASSIWGEAFF. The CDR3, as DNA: TGTGCCAGTAGTATTTGGGGGGAAGCTTTCTTT.

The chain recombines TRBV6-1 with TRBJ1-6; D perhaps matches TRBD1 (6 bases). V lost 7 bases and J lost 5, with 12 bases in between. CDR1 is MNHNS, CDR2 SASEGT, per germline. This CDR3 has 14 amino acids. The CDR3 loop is CASKDRQHNSPLHF. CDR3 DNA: TGTGCCAGCAAGGACAGACAGCATAATTCACCCCTCCACTTT.

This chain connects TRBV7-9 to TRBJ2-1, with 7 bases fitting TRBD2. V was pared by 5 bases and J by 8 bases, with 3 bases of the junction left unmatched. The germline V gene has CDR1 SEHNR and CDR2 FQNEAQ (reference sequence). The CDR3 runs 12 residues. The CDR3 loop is CASSMTSYEQFF. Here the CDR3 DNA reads TGTGCCAGCAGCATGACTAGCTATGAGCAGTTCTTC. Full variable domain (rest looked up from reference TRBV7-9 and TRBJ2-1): DTGVSQNPRHKITKRGQNVTFRCDPISEHNRLYWYRQTLGQGPEFLTYFQNEAQLEKSRLLSDRFSAERPKGSFSTLEIQRTEQGDSAMYLCASSMTSYEQFFGPGTRLTVL.

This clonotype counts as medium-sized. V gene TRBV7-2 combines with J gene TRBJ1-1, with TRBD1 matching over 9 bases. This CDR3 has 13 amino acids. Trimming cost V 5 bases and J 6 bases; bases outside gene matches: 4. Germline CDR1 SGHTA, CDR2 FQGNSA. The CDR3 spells CASSGTGRAEAFF. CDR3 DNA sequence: TGTGCCAGCAGCGGGACAGGGCGGGCTGAAGCTTTCTTT.

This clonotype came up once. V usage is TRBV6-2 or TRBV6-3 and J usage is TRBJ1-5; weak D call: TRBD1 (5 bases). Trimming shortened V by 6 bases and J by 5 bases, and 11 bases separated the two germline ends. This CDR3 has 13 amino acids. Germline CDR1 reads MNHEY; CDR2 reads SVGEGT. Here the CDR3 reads CASSRSGDQPQHF. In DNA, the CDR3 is TGTGCCAGCAGCCGCTCGGGGGATCAGCCCCAGCATTTT.

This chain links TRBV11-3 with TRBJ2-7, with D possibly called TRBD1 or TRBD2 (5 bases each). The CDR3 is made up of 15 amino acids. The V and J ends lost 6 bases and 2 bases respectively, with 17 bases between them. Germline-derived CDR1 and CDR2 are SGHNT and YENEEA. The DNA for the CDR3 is TGTGCCAGCAGTCCCCGGGACGGAGCAACCTACGAGCAGTACTTC. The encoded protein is CASSPRDGATYEQYF.

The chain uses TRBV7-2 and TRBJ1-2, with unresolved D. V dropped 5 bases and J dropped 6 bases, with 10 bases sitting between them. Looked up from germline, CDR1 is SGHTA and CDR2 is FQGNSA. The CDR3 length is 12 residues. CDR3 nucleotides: TGTGCCAGCAGCCGCGACAACAATGGCTACACCTTC. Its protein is CASSRDNNGYTF.

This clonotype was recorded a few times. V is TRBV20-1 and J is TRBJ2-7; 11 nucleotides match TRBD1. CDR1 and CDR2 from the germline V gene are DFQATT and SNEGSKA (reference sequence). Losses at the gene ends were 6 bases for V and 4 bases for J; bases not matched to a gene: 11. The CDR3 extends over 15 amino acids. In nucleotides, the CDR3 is TGCAGTGCCCACTCCGCCGGACAGGGGGCTTACGAGCAGTACTTC. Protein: CSAHSAGQGAYEQYF.

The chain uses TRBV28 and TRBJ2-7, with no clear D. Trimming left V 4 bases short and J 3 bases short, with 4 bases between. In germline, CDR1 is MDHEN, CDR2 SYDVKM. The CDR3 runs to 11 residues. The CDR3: CASSSYYEQYF. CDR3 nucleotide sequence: TGTGCCAGCAGTTCCTACTACGAGCAGTACTTC.

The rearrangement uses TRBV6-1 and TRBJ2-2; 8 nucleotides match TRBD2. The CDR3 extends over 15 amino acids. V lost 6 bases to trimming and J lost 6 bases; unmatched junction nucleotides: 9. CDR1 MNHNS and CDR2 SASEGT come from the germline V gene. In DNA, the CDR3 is TGTGCCAGCAGCCACCCTAGCGGGCCCGCCGGGGAGCTGTTTTTT. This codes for CASSHPSGPAGELFF.

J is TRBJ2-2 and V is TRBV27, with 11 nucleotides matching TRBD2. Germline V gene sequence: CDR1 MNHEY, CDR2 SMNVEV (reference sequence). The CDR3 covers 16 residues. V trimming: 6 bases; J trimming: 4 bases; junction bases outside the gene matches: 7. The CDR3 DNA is TGTGCCAGCAGGGTTCTAGCGGGAGGAACCACCGGGGAGCTGTTTTTT. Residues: CASRVLAGGTTGELFF.